Described below is a single TCR beta chain sequence and its context. The CDR3 contains 16 residues. V lost 0 bases and J 3 bases, leaving 12 bases between the germline ends. The V gene's germline CDR1 is KGHSH and CDR2 LQKENI. Per the original data handling: It was from reference gene primer amplification that nucleated cell counts were estimated. Profiled with immunoSEQ multiplex PCR; TCRdb holds only in-frame clones, not every one. That table supplies the V and J calls and clone size; D and trimming were determined from the DNA. Among some 120,000 clones listed, around four fifths were seen once. These data are taken from a study of blood T cell repertoires in COVID-19.

Sequencing was performed on peripheral blood. The chain combines TRBV18 with TRBJ2-4; D gene ambiguous. The source of this sequence is a man in his thirties or forties with acute or convalescent COVID-19. This CDR3 reads CASSPPQSTNKNIQYF. Here the CDR3 DNA reads TGTGCCAGCTCACCACCGCAGTCCACTAACAAAAACATTCAGTACTTC.